A selection of T cell receptor beta chains follows, all from one sample in a study. TCRdb ran MiXCR on the RT-PCR reads and lists one entry per CDR3 protein. The sample contains about 700,000 distinct CDR3 sequences, 11% to 15% of which appear only once. Sequencing input: memory CD4+ T cells from blood. The receptors derive from a female donor in good health, serving as a healthy control. Each CDR3 is given with its conserved first and last residue. Each record gives: J gene, D gene, V gene, CDR3 length, clone size, CDR3 DNA, CDR3 protein. D genes are given only for firm matches. The size of a clone is reported for some rows only, either as once, few or many, or as a class for expanded clones.

TRBJ1-6 - TRBV2 15 few TGTGCCAGCAGTGCGCAGGGACTGAATAATTCACCCCTCCACTTT CASSAQGLNNSPLHF
TRBJ2-2 - TRBV9 14 many TGTGCCAGCAGCGTAGTTGTGGGAGCCGGGGAGCTGTTTTTT CASSVVVGAGELFF
TRBJ2-2 - TRBV20-1 13 - TGCAGTGCTAGGTGGAGGGACACCGGGGAGCTGTTTTTT CSARWRDTGELFF
TRBJ2-1 - TRBV12-2 17 - TGTGCAAGTCGCTTGTTTATTGGGCCGACCCACTACAATGAGCAGTTCTTC CASRLFIGPTHYNEQFF
TRBJ1-2 - TRBV20-1 12 few TGCAGTGCTCACACGGGATACTATGGCTACACCTTC CSAHTGYYGYTF
TRBJ2-3 TRBD2 TRBV5-1 16 - TGCGCCAGCAGCTCCAGACCGGGGGGGGACACAGATACGCAGTATTTT CASSSRPGGDTDTQYF
TRBJ1-5 TRBD1 TRBV20-1 11 many TGCAGTGCTGGGGACAGGGAGCCCCAGCATTTT CSAGDREPQHF
TRBJ2-4 TRBD2 TRBV28 18 - TGTGCCAGCAGTTTATCGGGACTAGCGGGTGCCCGCGGAAACATTCAGTACTTC CASSLSGLAGARGNIQYF
TRBJ1-2 - TRBV20-1 11 few TGCAGTTATTCTGGGGGCTATGGCTACACCTTC CSYSGGYGYTF
TRBJ2-7 - TRBV4-1 16 many TGCGCCAGCAGCGGAGACGGCTTTTTCAACTCCTACGAGCAGTACTTC CASSGDGFFNSYEQYF
TRBJ2-7 TRBD1 TRBV4-1 15 many TGCGCCAGCAGCCAGCCGGACAGGGGGCTCTACGAGCAGTACTTC CASSQPDRGLYEQYF
TRBJ1-1 - TRBV12-3/TRBV12-4 14 many TGTGCCAGCAAGCCGACAGGCCCTAACACTGAAGCTTTCTTT CASKPTGPNTEAFF
TRBJ2-7 - TRBV5-1 15 - TGCGCCAGCAACAGGGGTGGACTAGCAGTCGATGAGCAGTACTTC CASNRGGLAVDEQYF
TRBJ2-1 TRBD2 TRBV20-1 16 many TGCAGTGCTAGAGACGGGGGGGCCCCCTCCCGCAATGAGCAGTTCTTC CSARDGGAPSRNEQFF
TRBJ1-2 - TRBV20-1 14 many TGCAGTGCTAGCCCCTCTCAGAGTGAATATGGCTACACCTTC CSASPSQSEYGYTF
TRBJ1-1 - TRBV6-2/TRBV6-3 14 many TGTGCCAGCAGCTCCGCGGGGGGTGTCACTGAAGCTTTCTTT CASSSAGGVTEAFF
TRBJ2-7 TRBD2 TRBV7-2 16 many TGTGCCAGCAGCTTAGTAGGAGGGACTAGCTCCTACGAGCAGTACTTC CASSLVGGTSSYEQYF
TRBJ2-7 - TRBV20-1 12 few TGCAGTGTCGACGGATACTCCTACGAGCAGTACTTC CSVDGYSYEQYF
TRBJ2-3 TRBD2 TRBV20-1 18 few TGCAGTGCTAGTCGGGCTAGCGGGAGGGTACCGTTAGCAGATACGCAGTATTTT CSASRASGRVPLADTQYF
TRBJ2-3 TRBD2 TRBV29-1 14 many TGCAGCGTTGTTGTAGCGGGATTGGGAGATACGCAGTATTTT CSVVVAGLGDTQYF
TRBJ1-4 - TRBV5-1 14 many TGCGCCAGCAGCTTGGTAGGGGGAGATGAAAAACTGTTTTTT CASSLVGGDEKLFF
TRBJ1-6 - TRBV12-3/TRBV12-4 15 - TGTGCCAGCAGCCCCACCCTTGGGTATAATTCACCCCTCCACTTT CASSPTLGYNSPLHF
TRBJ1-4 - TRBV20-1 13 few TGCAGTGCTAATCCAGGGTGGGGTGAAAAACTGTTTTTT CSANPGWGEKLFF
TRBJ2-3 - TRBV20-1 13 - TGCAGTGCGGGATGGGGACTCACAGATACGCAGTATTTT CSAGWGLTDTQYF
TRBJ2-2 TRBD2 TRBV7-3 15 - TGTGCCAGCAGCAGGGGACTAGCGGCCACCGGGGAGCTGTTTTTT CASSRGLAATGELFF
TRBJ2-2 - TRBV6-6 15 many TGTGCCAGCAGCAACGGGGACTGGGACACCGGGGAGCTGTTTTTT CASSNGDWDTGELFF
TRBJ2-3 TRBD2 TRBV7-3 17 few TGTGCCAGCAGCGCTAGGACTAGCGGGGCTAGCACAGATACGCAGTATTTT CASSARTSGASTDTQYF
TRBJ1-6 - TRBV12-3/TRBV12-4 14 many TGTGCCAGCAGTCTCCGGGACACTAATTCACCCCTCCACTTT CASSLRDTNSPLHF
TRBJ2-5 TRBD2 TRBV9 16 - TGTGCCAGCAGCGACCGACTAGCGGGAGGGCTGGAGACCCAGTACTTC CASSDRLAGGLETQYF
TRBJ1-4 - TRBV30 14 few TGTGCCTGTCCTCTCAGGGTAAACGGTGAAAAACTGTTTTTT CACPLRVNGEKLFF
TRBJ2-1 - TRBV5-1 12 - TGCGCCAGCAGCGAGACTAGCAATGAGCAGTTCTTC CASSETSNEQFF
TRBJ2-2 - TRBV7-2 14 - TGTGCCTCCAAACCGTTCGTGGCCACCGGGGAGCTGTTTTTT CASKPFVATGELFF
TRBJ2-3 - TRBV20-1 14 many TGCAGTGCTAGAGAGGGGACTGGCACAGATACGCAGTATTTT CSAREGTGTDTQYF
TRBJ2-2 - TRBV27 15 - TGTGCCAGCAGCCTGACCAGCCCGAACACCGGGGAGCTGTTTTTT CASSLTSPNTGELFF
TRBJ1-1 - TRBV7-2 11 few TGTGCCAGCAGCATCAGATATGAAGCTTTCTTT CASSIRYEAFF
TRBJ2-1 - TRBV30 16 many TGTGCCTGGAGTGCTCTGGTGCCGAAACTCTACAATGAGCAGTTCTTC CAWSALVPKLYNEQFF
TRBJ2-1 TRBD2 TRBV6-2/TRBV6-3 18 - TGTGCCAGCAGTTACCTTGGACTAGCGGGAGATTCGTACAATGAGCAGTTCTTC CASSYLGLAGDSYNEQFF
TRBJ1-1 TRBD1 TRBV27 18 few TGTGCCAGCAGTTTATCCGAGACAGGGGGCGCGATGGGCACTGAAGCTTTCTTT CASSLSETGGAMGTEAFF
TRBJ2-1 - TRBV4-3 15 - TGCGCCAGCAGCCAAGCAGACAGGACCCGGGGTGAGCAGTTCTTC CASSQADRTRGEQFF
TRBJ2-3 - TRBV5-1 14 many TGCGCCAGCAGCTCGACCGACAGTTCAGATACGCAGTATTTT CASSSTDSSDTQYF
TRBJ1-1 - TRBV12-3/TRBV12-4 12 - TGTGCCAGCAGTTTATGGGCGGCTGAAGCTTTCTTT CASSLWAAEAFF
TRBJ2-7 TRBD2 TRBV6-1 15 many TGTGCCAGCAGTCAAATACTAGCGGGAGCTGACGAGCAGTACTTC CASSQILAGADEQYF
TRBJ1-4 TRBD1 TRBV6-5 14 few TGTGCCAGCAGTTTCGGGACAGGGCGTGAAAAACTGTTTTTT CASSFGTGREKLFF
TRBJ2-7 TRBD2 TRBV4-2 15 few TGTGCCAGCAGCCCCCGGGGAGCGGGGACTCGGGAGCAGTACTTC CASSPRGAGTREQYF
TRBJ2-3 TRBD2 TRBV28 16 - TGTGCCAGCAGTCCTCCGGGACTAGCAGACCCAGATACGCAGTATTTT CASSPPGLADPDTQYF
TRBJ2-7 TRBD1 TRBV12-3/TRBV12-4 14 few TGTGCCAGCAGTTTATGGACAGGGGCTCACGAGCAGTACTTC CASSLWTGAHEQYF
TRBJ2-5 - TRBV30 13 - TGTGCCTGGAGTGTTGGCGGTAAAGAGACCCAGTACTTC CAWSVGGKETQYF
TRBJ2-3 - TRBV6-4 15 few TGTGCCAGCAGTATACAGGGGACTAGCACAGATACGCAGTATTTT CASSIQGTSTDTQYF
TRBJ2-7 TRBD2 TRBV30 15 - TGTGCCTGGAGTGCCGGACTAGCAGTTCGCTACGAGCAGTACTTC CAWSAGLAVRYEQYF
TRBJ1-6 - TRBV7-2 14 many TGTGCCAGCAGCTCCCGGACGGATAATTCACCCCTCCACTTT CASSSRTDNSPLHF
TRBJ1-3 - TRBV6-2/TRBV6-3 16 many TGTGCCAGCAGTTACACCGGGGCGAGCTCTGGAAACACCATATATTTT CASSYTGASSGNTIYF